The source of this T cell receptor (beta chain) is a study of technical replicates of blood from a few donors. This CDR3 spans 17 amino acids. The V end was cut by 0 bases, the J end by 1 base, with 14 bases between. Germline CDR1 and CDR2: LGHNA and YSLEER. This clone was picked up one time. Only in-frame clones appear in the TCRdb table, and some are missing; sequencing was by immunoSEQ multiplex PCR. Altogether more than 45,000 clones are present, roughly 91% being singletons, with the ten largest covering about 3.6%. The sequence was collected from a human donor in good health. Some clones in this sample may be carry-over from other donors' samples. The genes are TRBV4-3 and TRBJ2-3, with D maybe TRBD2 (5 bases). The sequenced sample was PBMCs. The CDR3 bases are TGCGCCAGCAGCCAAGATCGGTTAGCGCGGGGCACAGATACGCAGTATTTT. This codes for CASSQDRLARGTDTQYF.